Each of the 10 T cell receptor beta chains below was sequenced from the same sample in a study of T cells in Graves' hyperthyroidism and ophthalmopathy (dated 2019 in TCRdb). To prepare the library, multiplex PCR was applied. Sequencer: Illumina HiSeq 2000. Amplification of TCR beta CDR3 regions was carried out from RNA transcripts. For the first round of RT-PCR on the TCR CDR3, the HTBI primer set was used together with the Qiagen OneStep RT-PCR kit. TCRdb trimmed public reads at Q25 via fastp, called clones via MiXCR and kept in-frame beta chains. Each entry is one CDR3 protein sequence, shown with its most common DNA and genes. The sample table lists hundreds of thousands of distinct CDR3 sequences, 16% of them with a count of one. The ten most abundant clones make up about 3.5% of the sample. The sample consisted of blood. These receptors came from a woman in her thirties or forties with Graves' ophthalmopathy.

This chain uses TRBV7-2 with TRBJ2-7; 9 bases are a match to TRBD2. From germline, CDR1 is SGHTA and CDR2 FQGNSA. CDR3 size: 16 residues. The J segment lost 3 bases and the V segment lost 5 bases, leaving 11 bases of the junction unmatched. The DNA for the CDR3 is TGTGCCAGCAGCCCATCTACCGGGACTAGCCGCTACGAGCAGTACTTC. This translates into CASSPSTGTSRYEQYF.

This clonotype was recorded many times. The V and J genes are TRBV7-2 and TRBJ1-1; D is undetermined. This CDR3 has 15 residues. Between the trimmed V and J ends, which lost 5 bases and 0 bases, there was a span of 13 bases. CDR1 SGHTA and CDR2 FQGNSA come from the germline V gene. The CDR3 is CASSPAATMNTEAFF. CDR3 coding DNA: TGTGCCAGCAGCCCAGCGGCAACCATGAACACTGAAGCTTTCTTT.

This clonotype was recorded at least ten times. The gene calls are TRBV18 and TRBJ1-6; a possible D gene is TRBD1 (6 bases). Germline values: CDR1 KGHSH, CDR2 LQKENI. V was clipped by 2 bases and J by 9 bases, with 14 bases between them. The CDR3 totals 15 residues. The DNA of the CDR3 is TGTGCCAGCTCACCATCGCTGCAGGGGACTTCACCCCTCCACTTT. It yields the protein CASSPSLQGTSPLHF.

Many counts were recorded for this clonotype. The J gene is TRBJ1-2, the V gene TRBV6-1, with 11 bases that match TRBD1. J was trimmed by 2 bases and V by 1 base; bases with no gene match: 3. Germline CDR1 reads MNHNS; CDR2 reads SASEGT. There are 16 residues in the CDR3. The CDR3: CASSEEGQGANYGYTF. For the CDR3, the DNA is TGTGCCAGCAGTGAAGAAGGACAGGGGGCAAACTATGGCTACACCTTC.

This clonotype was counted many times. The DNA for the CDR3 is TGTGCCAGCAGTGGACAGATAGGTGAGCAGTACTTC. This gives the protein CASSGQIGEQYF. The chain is built from TRBV2 and TRBJ2-7; D might be TRBD1 (5 bases). Germline V lookup: CDR1 SNHLY, CDR2 FYNNEI. This CDR3 is built from 12 residues. Trimming stripped 4 bases from V and 7 bases from J, with 11 bases between. Together with reference TRBV2 and TRBJ2-7, the CDR3 gives the full variable domain: EPEVTQTPSHQVTQMGQEVILRCVPISNHLYFYWYRQILGQKVEFLVSFYNNEISEKSEIFDDQFSVERPDGSNFTLKIRSTKLEDSAMYFCASSGQIGEQYFGPGTRLTVT.

This clonotype has a handful of counts. This sequence joins TRBV2 and TRBJ1-2; weak D call: TRBD1 (5 bases). The CDR3 extends over 15 amino acids. The germline gives CDR1 SNHLY, CDR2 FYNNEI. Deletions cut 2 bases from V and 4 bases from J, with 14 bases between. The CDR3: CASSELIQAGYGYTF. Here the CDR3 DNA reads TGTGCCAGCAGTGAATTGATACAGGCGGGCTATGGCTACACCTTC.

The chain combines TRBV27 with TRBJ2-7, with D tentatively TRBD1 or TRBD2 (5 bases each). The CDR3 runs 14 residues. V lost 3 bases to trimming and J lost 2 bases, with 11 bases between them. Germline assignment: CDR1 MNHEY and CDR2 SMNVEV (reference sequence). As DNA, the CDR3 is TGTGCCAGCAGTTTTGAGGGGTCCCCCTACGAGCAGTACTTC. Protein: CASSFEGSPYEQYF.

This clonotype was counted once. This could be a read error, since a much larger clone is one nucleotide away. DNA for the CDR3: TGTGCCATCCGGACTAGCGGAACAGATGCGCAGTATTTT. Amino acid sequence: CAIRTSGTDAQYF. The chain couples TRBV27 to TRBJ2-3, with TRBD2 matching 10 bases. The CDR3 has 13 residues. Germline V gene lookup returns CDR1 MNHEY and CDR2 SMNVEV (reference sequence).

This clonotype was picked up many times. V gene TRBV2 combines with J gene TRBJ2-2; possible D gene TRBD2, 5 bases. Germline CDR1 is SNHLY and CDR2 is FYNNEI. This CDR3 has 12 amino acids. The V end was cut by 6 bases, the J end by 7 bases, with 9 bases between. Here the CDR3 reads CASRVSVGELFF. The CDR3 DNA follows: TGTGCCAGCAGGGTTAGCGTCGGGGAGCTGTTTTTT.

The table lists this clonotype with a few counts. The rearrangement links TRBV10-3 to TRBJ2-3, with TRBD2 matching over 7 bases. The CDR3 contains 15 residues. V lost 11 bases, J lost 4 bases, and 15 bases stayed unmatched. Germline-derived CDR1 and CDR2 are ENHRY and SYGVKD. CDR3 nucleotides: TGTGCCGTTAGATCCCCTAGCGGAGAGTCAGATACGCAGTATTTT. This translates into CAVRSPSGESDTQYF.